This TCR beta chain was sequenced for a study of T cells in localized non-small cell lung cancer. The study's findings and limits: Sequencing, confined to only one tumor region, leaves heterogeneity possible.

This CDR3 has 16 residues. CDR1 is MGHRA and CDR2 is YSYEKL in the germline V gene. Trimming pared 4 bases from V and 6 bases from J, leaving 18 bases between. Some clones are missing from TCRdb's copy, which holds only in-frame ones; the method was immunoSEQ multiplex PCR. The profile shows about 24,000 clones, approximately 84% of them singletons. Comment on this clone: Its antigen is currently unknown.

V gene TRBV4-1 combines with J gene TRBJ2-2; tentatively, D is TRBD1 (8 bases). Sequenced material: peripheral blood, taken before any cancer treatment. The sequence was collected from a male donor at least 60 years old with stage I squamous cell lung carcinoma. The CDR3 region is CASSRGRTGRAGELFF. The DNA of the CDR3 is TGCGCCAGCAGCCGAGGGCGGACAGGGAGGGCCGGGGAGCTGTTTTTT.